The rows below give T cell receptor beta chains drawn from one sample of a study of blood T cell repertoires in COVID-19. The data were produced by immunoSEQ multiplex PCR, yet TCRdb's version contains in-frame clones alone and is incomplete. The sample lists about 190,000 clones, roughly 88% occurring once. The material sequenced was peripheral blood. The receptors originated from a man at least 80 years old with COVID-19, enrolled during active disease. Each CDR3 is given with its conserved first and last residue. D genes are given only for firm matches. Clone size appears in some rows only: once, few, many, or a class for an expanded clone.

-,TRBJ2-7,-,TRBV10-1,CASSEGGALYEQYF,TGCGCCAGCAGTGAAGGGGGGGCGTTATACGAGCAGTACTTC
-,TRBJ1-1,-,TRBV7-9,CASSQFNTEAFF,TGTGCCAGCAGCCAGTTCAACACTGAAGCTTTCTTT
TRBD1,TRBJ1-4,few,TRBV6-5,CASMRQGRDEKLFF,TGTGCCAGCATGCGACAGGGGCGGGATGAAAAACTGTTTTTT
TRBD1,TRBJ2-3,-,TRBV6-5,CASSYSGTGTDTQYF,TGTGCCAGCAGTTACTCAGGGACAGGAACAGATACGCAGTATTTT
TRBD2,TRBJ2-1,-,TRBV27,CASSLSPELAGELGQFF,TGTGCCAGCAGTTTATCCCCTGAACTAGCGGGGGAACTTGGGCAGTTCTTC
TRBD1,TRBJ1-2,-,TRBV19,CASSITGANYGYTF,TGTGCCAGTAGTATAACAGGGGCCAACTATGGCTACACCTTC
-,TRBJ1-4,-,TRBV19,CASSRDGEKLFF,TGTGCCAGTTCGCGGGATGGGGAAAAACTGTTTTTT
-,TRBJ2-3,once,TRBV4-1,CASSQRLVNTDTQYF,TGCGCCAGCAGCCAAAGACTAGTGAACACAGATACGCAGTATTTT
TRBD1,TRBJ2-7,few,TRBV5-4,CASSRDRGHEQYF,TGTGCCAGCAGCCGGGACAGGGGGCACGAGCAGTACTTC
-,TRBJ1-2,-,TRBV4-1,CASSQERTFYGYTF,TGCGCCAGCAGCCAAGAACGGACATTCTATGGCTACACCTTC
TRBD1,TRBJ2-7,-,TRBV10-3,CAISAPGQGINEQYF,TGTGCCATCAGTGCCCCGGGACAGGGTATTAACGAGCAGTACTTC
TRBD1,TRBJ1-6,few,TRBV9,CASSVGQGGYNSPLHF,TGTGCCAGCAGCGTAGGACAGGGGGGTTATAATTCACCCCTCCACTTT
-,TRBJ1-6,-,TRBV5-1,CASSLGQAPGDSPLHF,TGCGCCAGCAGCTTGGGCCAGGCTCCCGGGGATTCACCCCTCCACTTT
-,TRBJ1-3,-,TRBV5-1,CASSLGPGTSSGNTIYF,TGCGCCAGCAGCTTGGGTCCAGGCACCAGCTCTGGAAACACCATATATTTT
TRBD1,TRBJ2-7,-,TRBV6-5,CASTPGQGYEQYF,TGTGCCAGCACCCCGGGACAGGGCTACGAGCAGTACTTC
TRBD1,TRBJ1-2,-,TRBV5-4,CASSLPQGADGYTF,TGTGCCAGCAGCTTGCCACAGGGGGCAGATGGCTACACCTTC
-,TRBJ2-6,-,TRBV18,CASSPTSGASLGANVLTF,TGTGCCAGCTCACCCACATCGGGAGCGTCTTTGGGGGCCAACGTCCTGACTTTC
-,TRBJ1-6,-,TRBV3-1/TRBV3-2,CASSQGAGAGANSPLHF,TGTGCCAGCAGCCAAGGGGCCGGTGCCGGTGCTAATTCACCCCTCCACTTT
TRBD2,TRBJ2-2,-,TRBV5-1,CASSAYPGLAGGQGTGELFF,TGCGCCAGCAGCGCGTACCCGGGACTAGCGGGGGGCCAGGGGACCGGGGAGCTGTTTTTT
-,TRBJ2-7,-,TRBV6-5,CASSYSTSTYEQYF,TGTGCCAGCAGTTACTCGACTTCGACCTACGAGCAGTACTTC
-,TRBJ1-1,once,TRBV11-2,CASSLSGGAGTEAFF,TGTGCCAGCAGCTTAAGTGGGGGCGCAGGGACTGAAGCTTTCTTT
-,TRBJ1-2,-,TRBV20-1,CSASGGYGYTF,TGCAGTGCTAGCGGCGGTTATGGCTACACCTTC
TRBD1,TRBJ2-2,once,TRBV7-3,CASSLGGANTGELFF,TGTGCCAGCAGCCTAGGGGGCGCGAACACCGGGGAGCTGTTTTTT
-,TRBJ1-2,-,TRBV27,CASSPTVGGGYTF,TGTGCCAGCAGCCCAACAGTCGGTGGAGGCTACACCTTC
-,TRBJ1-4,-,TRBV3-1/TRBV3-2,CASSQASAVVGEKLFF,TGTGCCAGCAGCCAAGCGTCAGCGGTCGTGGGTGAAAAACTGTTTTTT
-,TRBJ2-7,-,TRBV9,CASSVGPSVYEQYF,TGTGCCAGCAGCGTAGGTCCGTCGGTCTACGAGCAGTACTTC
-,TRBJ1-1,-,TRBV5-1,CASSSLDRNTEAFF,TGCGCCAGCAGCTCCTTGGACAGGAACACTGAAGCTTTCTTT
TRBD2,TRBJ2-3,once,TRBV29-1,CSVERTSGSDTQYF,TGCAGCGTTGAAAGGACTAGCGGATCAGATACGCAGTATTTT